These 27 T cell receptor beta chains were all obtained from the same sample, sequenced in a study of blood T cell repertoires in COVID-19. Libraries were prepared by immunoSEQ multiplex PCR; TCRdb keeps only in-frame clonotypes and omits some of them. The sample lists about 260,000 clones, around nine tenths occurring once. The sample taken for sequencing was peripheral blood. These receptors were taken from a man between 40 and 49 years old who had recovered from COVID-19.

The CDR3 DNA reads as TGTGCCACCAGCAGAAGTACAGGGAATGAGCAGTTCTTC. Translated, it gives CATSRSTGNEQFF. The V gene is TRBV15, the J gene TRBJ2-1, with a weak D call TRBD1 (6 bases). Germline CDR1 reads LNHNV; CDR2 reads YYDKDF (reference sequence). CDR3 size: 13 residues. Trimming took off 2 bases at V and 7 bases at J, with 9 bases between the two ends.

This clone was counted a few times. The CDR3 DNA reads TGTGCCAGCAGTGAAGGACAGGCGTACCCCATATATTTT. As protein: CASSEGQAYPIYF. The V call is TRBV2, the J call TRBJ1-3; D possibly corresponds to TRBD1 (6 bases). V was pared by 1 base and J by 11 bases, with 12 bases between. This CDR3 region has 13 residues. Germline lookup yields CDR1 SNHLY and CDR2 FYNNEI. Looking up the rest from reference TRBV2 and TRBJ1-3 gives the full variable domain: EPEVTQTPSHQVTQMGQEVILRCVPISNHLYFYWYRQILGQKVEFLVSFYNNEISEKSEIFDDQFSVERPDGSNFTLKIRSTKLEDSAMYFCASSEGQAYPIYFGEGSWLTVV.

This chain joins TRBV6-2 or TRBV6-3 and TRBJ2-6, with D possibly being TRBD1 (6 bases). Germline V lookup: CDR1 MNHEY, CDR2 SVGEGT. With 1 base removed from V and 5 bases from J, the gap between germline ends came to 21 bases. The CDR3 spans 19 residues. The DNA of the CDR3 is TGTGCCAGCAGTTACTTTCAGACAGGAGTGGAAGTCTGGGCCAACGTCCTGACTTTC. Translating gives CASSYFQTGVEVWANVLTF.

The chain recombines TRBV5-1 with TRBJ1-1; 12 nucleotides agree with TRBD1. The CDR3 spans 17 residues. With 2 bases clipped from V and 0 bases from J, the junction kept 5 bases outside the gene matches. CDR1 SGHRS and CDR2 YFSETQ come from the germline V gene. CDR3 bases: TGCGCCAGCAGCTTCGGGACAGGGGGCGCCTTGAACACTGAAGCTTTCTTT. Its protein product is CASSFGTGGALNTEAFF.

In this sample, this clone turned up once. The rearrangement uses TRBV27 and TRBJ2-2; TRBD1 matches 8 bases. Germline V CDR1 and CDR2: MNHEY, SMNVEV (reference sequence). The CDR3 covers 15 residues. The trim removed 2 bases at V and 6 bases at J, leaving 5 bases unmatched. This CDR3 reads CASSLQDRDAGELFF. CDR3 coding DNA: TGTGCCAGCAGTTTACAGGACAGGGACGCCGGGGAGCTGTTTTTT.

The chain employs TRBV4-1 and TRBJ2-5; D not certain. Germline V lookup: CDR1 MGHRA, CDR2 YSYEKL. V was pared by 4 bases and J by 3 bases, with 18 bases between. The CDR3 length is 16 residues. The CDR3 sequence: CASSPQSRGGKETQYF. The CDR3 DNA sequence: TGCGCCAGCAGCCCCCAATCCCGAGGCGGAAAAGAGACCCAGTACTTC.

This clone came up once. The V and J genes are TRBV3-1 (or the pseudogene TRBV3-2) and TRBJ2-3; tentative D call: TRBD2 (5 bases). V gave up 2 bases and J gave up 2 bases, with 11 bases separating them. Germline V gene sequence: CDR1 LGHDT, CDR2 YNNKEL (reference sequence). This CDR3 is 15 amino acids long. CDR3 DNA sequence: TGTGCCAGCAGCCAACCGCGACGGGACACAGATACGCAGTATTTT. Translated, it gives CASSQPRRDTDTQYF.

CDR3 sequence reads: CASSSPPGSGEQFF. Here the CDR3 DNA reads TGTGCCAGCAGTTCACCTCCGGGGTCGGGTGAGCAGTTCTTC. V gene TRBV28 combines with J gene TRBJ2-1, with a tentative D call TRBD2 (5 bases). CDR1 and CDR2 (germline): MDHEN, SYDVKM. CDR3 length equals 14 residues. V dropped 4 bases and J dropped 9 bases, with 16 bases sitting between them.

The chain recombines TRBV4-3 with TRBJ2-1; 8 bases align to TRBD2. With V trimmed by 2 bases and J by 0 bases, 12 bases remained unmatched. The CDR3 has 19 amino acids. From germline, CDR1 is LGHNA and CDR2 YSLEER. The CDR3 bases are TGCGCCAGCAGCCAATACCCCCACAAGCGGGGGCTCTCCTACAATGAGCAGTTCTTC. This sequence encodes CASSQYPHKRGLSYNEQFF.

The chain couples TRBV3-1 (or the pseudogene TRBV3-2) to TRBJ2-1; TRBD2 might be the D (5 bases). In germline, CDR1 is LGHDT, CDR2 YNNKEL (reference sequence). V was cut by 2 bases and J by 9 bases, with 20 bases left in between. The CDR3 sequence is 16 residues long. The CDR3 DNA reads TGTGCCAGCAGCCAACCAACGGACTCTATCCGGGGTGAGCAGTTCTTC. This sequence encodes CASSQPTDSIRGEQFF.

The chain uses TRBV18 and TRBJ2-6; D unclear. The CDR3 sequence is 16 residues long. With 3 bases removed from V and 0 bases from J, the gap between germline ends came to 9 bases. The germline CDR1 and CDR2 sequences are KGHSH and LQKENI. The CDR3 is CASSPLSSSGANVLTF. The CDR3 nucleotides are TGTGCCAGCTCACCCTTGTCCAGCTCTGGGGCCAACGTCCTGACTTTC.

This clone appeared a few times. V and J are TRBV2 and TRBJ1-4; D remains unclear. The length of the CDR3 is 13 residues. Germline V CDR1 and CDR2: SNHLY, FYNNEI. V shed 3 bases and J shed 10 bases, with 12 bases lying between them. The CDR3 DNA is TGTGCCAGCAGTGAGGGCGTGGACTCAAAACTGTTTTTT. This sequence encodes CASSEGVDSKLFF.

The chain is built from TRBV6-2 or TRBV6-3 and TRBJ2-2, with TRBD2 matching over 8 bases. The CDR3 is 17 residues long. J gave up 5 bases and V 1 base, and 9 bases lay outside the gene matches. The germline CDR1 and CDR2 sequences are MNHEY and SVGEGT. CDR3 protein: CASSYFGQRGRTGELFF. Written as DNA, the CDR3 is TGTGCCAGCAGTTACTTCGGCCAGCGGGGGCGTACCGGGGAGCTGTTTTTT.

The chain is built from TRBV15 and TRBJ2-7; no clear D gene. Trimming removed 7 bases at V and 5 bases at J, with 15 bases between. This CDR3 is 13 amino acids long. Germline V gives CDR1 LNHNV, CDR2 YYDKDF (reference sequence). The CDR3, as DNA: TGTGCCACCAACCCAAGCTATCGTGACGAGCAGTACTTC. Translated, it gives CATNPSYRDEQYF.

The chain links TRBV9 to TRBJ2-3, with D perhaps matching TRBD1 (6 bases). The length of the CDR3 is 15 residues. V shed 4 bases and J shed 7 bases, with 19 bases lying between them. Germline V gene data show CDR1 as SGDLS and CDR2 as YYNGEE. The chain's CDR3 is CASSLEVGQRHTQYF. The CDR3 DNA sequence: TGTGCCAGCAGCCTAGAAGTGGGACAACGGCATACGCAGTATTTT.

V is TRBV5-1 and J is TRBJ2-1, with TRBD1 matching 9 bases. Per germline, CDR1 SGHRS and CDR2 YFSETQ. The CDR3 is 16 residues long. Losses at the gene ends were 3 bases for V and 3 bases for J; bases not matched to a gene: 7. The DNA of the CDR3 is TGCGCCAGCAGCTCTTCCGGGACAGGGTACTACAATGAGCAGTTCTTC. It encodes CASSSSGTGYYNEQFF. Supplemented by reference TRBV5-1 and TRBJ2-1, the full variable domain reads KAGVTQTPRYLIKTRGQQVTLSCSPISGHRSVSWYQQTPGQGLQFLFEYFSETQRNKGNFPGRFSGRQFSNSRSEMNVSTLELGDSALYLCASSSSGTGYYNEQFFGPGTRLTVL.

This chain connects TRBV5-4 to TRBJ2-5; perhaps TRBD2 as D (5 bases). V lost 5 bases to trimming and J lost 0 bases, with 11 bases between them. Germline CDR1 is SGHNT and CDR2 is YYREEE (reference sequence). CDR3 length: 14 residues. The CDR3 spells CASRSGVHQETQYF. The CDR3 DNA sequence: TGTGCCAGCAGATCCGGGGTACACCAAGAGACCCAGTACTTC.

The chain is built from TRBV6-6 and TRBJ2-4; perhaps TRBD2 as D (5 bases). Germline loops: CDR1 MNHNY, CDR2 SVGAGI (reference sequence). This CDR3 has 15 amino acids. V was pared by 5 bases and J by 8 bases, with 19 bases between. The CDR3 spells CASSDRAASGDIQYF. CDR3 DNA: TGTGCCAGCAGTGACCGGGCCGCATCCGGGGACATTCAGTACTTC.

This chain uses TRBV5-5 with TRBJ1-1, with D tentatively TRBD1 (5 bases). The germline gives CDR1 SGHKS, CDR2 YYEKEE (reference sequence). The CDR3 has 13 residues. The germline V and J ends were trimmed by 0 bases and 11 bases, with 14 bases remaining between them. This chain's CDR3 is CASSLAGGFGAFF. CDR3 coding DNA: TGTGCCAGCAGCTTGGCCGGGGGGTTCGGGGCTTTCTTT.

V usage is TRBV9 and J usage is TRBJ2-3, with 14 bases lining up with TRBD2. CDR1 is SGDLS and CDR2 is YYNGEE in the germline V gene. With 3 bases clipped from V and 4 bases from J, the junction kept 22 bases outside the gene matches. CDR3 length equals 22 residues. For the CDR3, the DNA is TGTGCCAGCAGCGACCCAAGGTCCACGGGACTAGCGGGAGATAAGGTGTCAGATACGCAGTATTTT. It translates to CASSDPRSTGLAGDKVSDTQYF. The full variable domain, completed using reference TRBV9 and TRBJ2-3, is DSGVTQTPKHLITATGQRVTLRCSPRSGDLSVYWYQQSLDQGLQFLIQYYNGEERAKGNILERFSAQQFPDLHSELNLSSLELGDSALYFCASSDPRSTGLAGDKVSDTQYFGPGTRLTVL.

The rearrangement links TRBV6-4 to TRBJ2-3; 9 nucleotides align to TRBD2. Unmatched junction bases numbered 5, after V lost 6 bases and J lost 1 base. The length of the CDR3 is 15 residues. Germline V gives CDR1 MRHNA, CDR2 SNTAGT. The CDR3 spells CASRLTSGRTDTQYF. CDR3 coding DNA: TGTGCCAGCAGGCTGACTAGCGGCCGCACAGATACGCAGTATTTT.

J is TRBJ2-1 and V is TRBV10-3; D possibly corresponds to TRBD1 (6 bases). CDR3 length: 14 residues. Germline CDR1 and CDR2: ENHRY and SYGVKD. Trimming removed 0 bases at V and 4 bases at J, with 7 bases between. The CDR3 DNA reads TGTGCCATCAGTGAGTCGGGGGCTTACAATGAGCAGTTCTTC. This sequence encodes CAISESGAYNEQFF.

The rearrangement uses TRBV24-1 and TRBJ2-1; 7 bases agree with TRBD1. CDR3 length equals 14 residues. Germline V gives CDR1 KGHDR, CDR2 SFDVKD. Trimming removed 7 bases from V and 4 bases from J; junction bases left unmatched: 6. The CDR3, as DNA: TGTGCCACCAGCGACAGGGATCCTTACAATGAGCAGTTCTTC. Translated: CATSDRDPYNEQFF.

This clone was recorded a few times. The J gene is TRBJ2-3, the V gene TRBV9; no clear D. There are 15 residues in the CDR3. Trimming took off 1 base at V and 0 bases at J, with 9 bases between the two ends. Germline CDR1 reads SGDLS; CDR2 reads YYNGEE. For the CDR3, the DNA is TGTGCCAGCAGCGTAAAGAGCGCTAGCACAGATACGCAGTATTTT. Amino acids: CASSVKSASTDTQYF.

This rearrangement joins TRBV6-1 to TRBJ1-4; 7 nucleotides line up with TRBD1. CDR3 length: 16 residues. Germline-derived CDR1 and CDR2 are MNHNS and SASEGT. Losses at the gene ends were 4 bases for V and 0 bases for J; bases not matched to a gene: 5. This CDR3 reads CASSATGTPTNEKLFF. As DNA, the CDR3 is TGTGCCAGCAGTGCGACAGGGACCCCAACTAATGAAAAACTGTTTTTT.

CDR3 region: CASSSTGGVEKLFF. As DNA, the CDR3 is TGCGCCAGCAGCTCGACAGGGGGCGTAGAAAAACTGTTTTTT. V usage is TRBV5-1 and J usage is TRBJ1-4; 10 bases agree with TRBD1. Germline V gene data show CDR1 as SGHRS and CDR2 as YFSETQ. With V trimmed by 3 bases and J by 8 bases, 4 bases remained unmatched. This CDR3 comprises 14 residues.

This chain uses TRBV11-2 with TRBJ1-4, with D uncertain. The germline V gene has CDR1 SGHAT and CDR2 FQNNGV. This CDR3 contains 13 residues. With 3 bases removed from V and 5 bases from J, the gap between germline ends came to 7 bases. Written as DNA, the CDR3 is TGTGCCAGCAGCTTGTGGCGGAATGAAAAACTGTTTTTT. Protein product: CASSLWRNEKLFF.